This T cell receptor beta chain was identified in a study of CD8 T cells in Susac syndrome. Study context: Sequencing included Susac syndrome patients, about six of them with active disease and roughly eight in remission. There were Susac syndrome patients who were therapy-naive at blood draw, others on corticosteroids, and others on intravenous immunoglobulin alone.

RNA totalling about 0.45 to 1 ug underwent reverse transcription with random hexamers. Across 54 Vbeta and 13 Jbeta, immunoSEQ multiplex PCR amplified TCR beta CDR3. TCRdb re-called the immunoSEQ multiplex PCR reads through MiXCR, storing one row per CDR3 protein. The sample includes fewer than 200,000 distinct CDR3 sequences, approximately 94% seen only once; the top ten take over 0.095%. The germline V and J ends were trimmed by 7 bases and 7 bases, with 17 bases remaining between them. Germline CDR1 LNHDA, CDR2 SQIVND (reference sequence). The CDR3 loop spans 14 amino acids. This clonotype has more than one count but fewer than ten.

The receptor was isolated from a human donor with Susac syndrome. Sample: CD4+ T cells from PBMCs. J is TRBJ1-5 and V is TRBV19; D is perhaps TRBD1 (6 bases). CDR3: CASTISRGQQPQHF. The CDR3 DNA follows: TGTGCCAGTACCATATCCAGGGGACAACAGCCCCAGCATTTT.